The sequence of this T cell receptor (beta chain) was determined in a study of CDR3 diversity in severe acne. The CDR3 length is 15 residues. Trimming took 4 bases from V and 1 from J, leaving 14 bases between them. Germline loops: CDR1 SGHVS, CDR2 FNYEAQ. TCRdb reprocessed the PCR reads with MiXCR, giving one entry per CDR3 protein. The sample holds over 70,000 distinct CDR3 sequences; 45% to 65% are singletons and the top ten take 13% to 15%. Sequencing was carried out using blood. This TCR was sampled from a male donor in good health, without acne. The chain uses TRBV7-6 and TRBJ2-7, with D tentatively TRBD2 (6 bases). The CDR3 reads CASSSMVADSYEQYF. Here the CDR3 DNA reads TGTGCCAGCAGCTCCATGGTAGCGGATTCCTACGAGCAGTACTTC. Looking up the rest from reference TRBV7-6 and TRBJ2-7 gives the full variable domain: GAGVSQSPRYKVTKRGQDVALRCDPISGHVSLYWYRQALGQGPEFLTYFNYEAQQDKSGLPNDRFSAERPEGSISTLTIQRTEQRDSAMYRCASSSMVADSYEQYFGPGTRLTVT.